The clone carrying this T cell receptor (beta chain) has a handful of counts. As yet, its antigen is unknown. The authors prepared the TCRbeta library with unique molecular identifiers. TCRdb redid the calling of the PCR reads with MiXCR, one entry per CDR3 protein. Seen here are about 980,000 distinct CDR3 sequences, under 30% observed once, and the top ten hold approximately 30%. The data originate from a study of T-cell reconstitution after alpha-beta-depleted transplantation in children. Study observations and caveats: Counts and diversity of T cells one year after transplant came mostly from newly produced T cells. Expanded clones from the graft, numbering several hundred, reportedly supplied alpha-beta T cells about two months after transplant. The study traced high day-60 TCRbeta diversity in some patients to surviving recipient T cells and thymic progenitors.

Germline V gene lookup returns CDR1 DFQATT and CDR2 SNEGSKA (reference sequence). This CDR3 has 14 residues. V dropped 3 bases and J dropped 3; count of bases not matched to a gene: 8. The input for sequencing was PBMCs, mostly from graft donor cells, taken 360 days after TCRalphabeta/CD19-depleted stem cell transplant. The chain is built from TRBV20-1 and TRBJ2-7, with 7 bases fitting TRBD2. The TCR was taken from a boy less than two years old who had a stem cell transplant for SCID, so the T cells may come from the graft donor. In DNA, the CDR3 is TGCAGTGCTAGTCCGGGAGGCAAAAACTACGAGCAGTACTTC. Amino acid sequence: CSASPGGKNYEQYF.